The 10 T cell receptor beta chains listed next were all sequenced from one sample in a study of blood T cell repertoires in COVID-19. TCRdb keeps only in-frame clones here, not all; method: immunoSEQ multiplex PCR. Here the sample spans some 400,000 clones, around 87% being singletons. Sequenced material: peripheral blood. The receptors originated from a human donor in a cohort sampled during active COVID-19.

The V gene is TRBV7-7, the J gene TRBJ2-7; 10 positions match TRBD1. Germline V lookup: CDR1 SSHAT, CDR2 FNYEAQ (reference sequence). V trimming: 1 base; J trimming: 4 bases; junction bases outside the gene matches: 4. This CDR3 contains 15 residues. CDR3 amino acids: CASSLVGQGTYEQYF. The CDR3 DNA reads as TGTGCCAGCAGCTTAGTGGGACAGGGGACGTACGAGCAGTACTTC.

A single count supports this clone. The chain is built from TRBV11-3 and TRBJ2-1, with 9 bases lining up with TRBD2. Trimming cost V 1 base and J 8 bases; bases outside gene matches: 9. Per germline, CDR1 SGHNT and CDR2 YENEEA. The CDR3 spans 16 residues. Here the CDR3 DNA reads TGTGCCAGCAGCTTAGGCCCAGCGGGAGGCGTGGATGAGCAGTTCTTC. It yields the protein CASSLGPAGGVDEQFF.

This chain links TRBV11-2 with TRBJ1-3; the D is unclear. The CDR3 length is 12 residues. Germline V CDR1 and CDR2: SGHAT, FQNNGV. Deletions cut 5 bases from V and 3 bases from J, with 5 bases between. In DNA, the CDR3 is TGTGCCAGCAGCCGGGATGGAAACACCATATATTTT. Residues: CASSRDGNTIYF.

The V and J genes are TRBV9 and TRBJ1-6; 11 bases are a match to TRBD1. The ends lost 3 bases at V and 8 bases at J; junction bases unmatched: 4. The germline CDR1 and CDR2 sequences are SGDLS and YYNGEE. The CDR3 consists of 15 residues. CDR3 in DNA: TGTGCCAGCAGCGCCGGACAGGGGGCTGATTCACCCCTCCACTTT. It is translated as CASSAGQGADSPLHF.

The CDR3 region has the DNA TGTGCCAGCAGCCAAGATTGGGCTGGTGGCTACACCTTC. Residues: CASSQDWAGGYTF. The rearrangement links TRBV3-1 (or the pseudogene TRBV3-2) to TRBJ1-2; D is unresolved. Germline loops: CDR1 LGHDT, CDR2 YNNKEL (reference sequence). This CDR3 spans 13 amino acids. V was pared by 0 bases and J by 7 bases, with 9 bases between.

The chain combines TRBV15 with TRBJ2-5; no clear D gene. Germline assignment: CDR1 LNHNV and CDR2 YYDKDF (reference sequence). With 5 bases removed from V and 4 bases from J, the gap between germline ends came to 8 bases. The CDR3 loop spans 12 amino acids. CDR3 loop: CATSQIGETQYF. The CDR3 bases are TGTGCCACCAGCCAAATCGGAGAGACCCAGTACTTC. Combining the CDR3 with reference TRBV15 and TRBJ2-5 gives the whole variable domain DAMVIQNPRYQVTQFGKPVTLSCSQTLNHNVMYWYQQKSSQAPKLLFHYYDKDFNNEADTPDNFQSRRPNTSFCFLDIRSPGLGDTAMYLCATSQIGETQYFGPGTRLLVL.

The V and J genes are TRBV10-3 and TRBJ2-5; 7 nucleotides line up with TRBD1. J was trimmed by 4 bases and V by 6 bases; bases with no gene match: 8. This CDR3 contains 14 residues. The germline gives CDR1 ENHRY, CDR2 SYGVKD. The CDR3 nucleotides read TGTGCCATCAGGAGAGGGGGACAGACAGAGACCCAGTACTTC. Its protein is CAIRRGGQTETQYF.

This chain joins TRBV11-1 and TRBJ2-7; TRBD1 aligns across 11 bases. This CDR3 spans 16 amino acids. The germline V gene has CDR1 SGHAT and CDR2 FQDESV (reference sequence). V lost 1 base, J lost 3 bases, and 5 bases stayed unmatched. This CDR3 is CASSLGRGTGGYEQYF. DNA of the CDR3: TGTGCCAGCAGCTTAGGACGTGGGACAGGGGGCTACGAGCAGTACTTC. Drawing the rest from reference TRBV11-1 and TRBJ2-7, the complete variable domain is EAEVAQSPRYKITEKSQAVAFWCDPISGHATLYWYRQILGQGPELLVQFQDESVVDDSQLPKDRFSAERLKGVDSTLKIQPAELGDSAMYLCASSLGRGTGGYEQYFGPGTRLTVT.

The count of this clone is one. This chain connects TRBV6-6 to TRBJ2-1, with TRBD2 identical over 7 bases. The CDR3 contains 14 residues. V was clipped by 10 bases and J by 3 bases; unmatched bases: 9. Germline CDR1 is MNHNY and CDR2 is SVGAGI (reference sequence). The CDR3: CATAMGGSYNEQFF. The CDR3 DNA reads as TGTGCCACGGCGATGGGCGGGAGCTACAATGAGCAGTTCTTC.

The table lists this clone with a few counts. V usage is TRBV5-1 and J usage is TRBJ2-3; 14 bases are shared with TRBD2. The CDR3 runs 18 residues. Trimming removed 4 bases from V and 1 base from J; junction bases left unmatched: 8. Germline CDR1 and CDR2: SGHRS and YFSETQ. The CDR3 DNA sequence: TGCGCCAGCAGCGGGGGACTAGCGGGGGACACACGCACAGATACGCAGTATTTT. It codes for CASSGGLAGDTRTDTQYF.